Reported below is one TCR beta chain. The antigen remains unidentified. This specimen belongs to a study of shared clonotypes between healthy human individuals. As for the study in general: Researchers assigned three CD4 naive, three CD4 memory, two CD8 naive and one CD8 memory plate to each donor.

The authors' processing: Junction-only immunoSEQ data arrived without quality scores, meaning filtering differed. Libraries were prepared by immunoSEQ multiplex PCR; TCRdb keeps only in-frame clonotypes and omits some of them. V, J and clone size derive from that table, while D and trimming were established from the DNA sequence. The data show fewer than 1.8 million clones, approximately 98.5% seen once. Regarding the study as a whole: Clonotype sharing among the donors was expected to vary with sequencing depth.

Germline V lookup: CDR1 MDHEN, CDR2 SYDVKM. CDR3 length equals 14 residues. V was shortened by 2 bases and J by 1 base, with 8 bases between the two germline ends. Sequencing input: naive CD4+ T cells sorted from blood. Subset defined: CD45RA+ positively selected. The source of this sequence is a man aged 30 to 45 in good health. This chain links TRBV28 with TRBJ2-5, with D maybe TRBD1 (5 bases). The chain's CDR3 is CASSLRQLQETQYF. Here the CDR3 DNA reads TGTGCCAGCAGTTTACGACAGCTCCAAGAGACCCAGTACTTC.